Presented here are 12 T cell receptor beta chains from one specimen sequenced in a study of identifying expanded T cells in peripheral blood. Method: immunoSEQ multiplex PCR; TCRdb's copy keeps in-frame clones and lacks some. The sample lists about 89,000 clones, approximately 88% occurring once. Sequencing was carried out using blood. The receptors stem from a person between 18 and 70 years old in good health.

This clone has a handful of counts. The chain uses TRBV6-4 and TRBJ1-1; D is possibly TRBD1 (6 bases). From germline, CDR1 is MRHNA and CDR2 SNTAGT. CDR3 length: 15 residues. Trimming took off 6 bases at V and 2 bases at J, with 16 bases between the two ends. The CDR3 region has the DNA TGTGCCAGCAGGGGGGCGGGGGCGCCTAACACTGAAGCTTTCTTT. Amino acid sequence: CASRGAGAPNTEAFF.

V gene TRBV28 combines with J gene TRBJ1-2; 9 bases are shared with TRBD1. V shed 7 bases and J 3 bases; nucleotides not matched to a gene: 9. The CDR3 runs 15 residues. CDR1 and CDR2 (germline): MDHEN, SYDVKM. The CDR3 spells CASTSLQGADYGYTF. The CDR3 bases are TGTGCCAGCACGTCATTACAGGGGGCCGACTATGGCTACACCTTC.

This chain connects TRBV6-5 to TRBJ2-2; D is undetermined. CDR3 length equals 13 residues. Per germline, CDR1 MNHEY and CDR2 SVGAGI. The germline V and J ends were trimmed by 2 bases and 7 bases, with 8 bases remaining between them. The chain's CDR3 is CASSYGESGELFF. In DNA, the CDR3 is TGTGCCAGCAGTTACGGTGAAAGCGGGGAGCTGTTTTTT.

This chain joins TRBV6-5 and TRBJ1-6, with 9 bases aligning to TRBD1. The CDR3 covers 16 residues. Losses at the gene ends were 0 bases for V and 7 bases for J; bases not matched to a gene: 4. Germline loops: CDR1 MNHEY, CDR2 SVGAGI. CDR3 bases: TGTGCCAGCAGTTACTCGTCCGGGACAGGGAATTCACCCCTCCACTTT. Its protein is CASSYSSGTGNSPLHF.

CDR3: CASSPSGNGRSYEQYF. CDR3 nucleotides: TGTGCCAGCTCACCATCAGGCAACGGACGCTCCTACGAGCAGTACTTC. V gene TRBV18 combines with J gene TRBJ2-7, with D unclear. The V gene lost 2 bases and the J gene lost 0 bases, with 14 bases spanning the gap. This CDR3 region has 16 residues. The germline gives CDR1 KGHSH, CDR2 LQKENI.

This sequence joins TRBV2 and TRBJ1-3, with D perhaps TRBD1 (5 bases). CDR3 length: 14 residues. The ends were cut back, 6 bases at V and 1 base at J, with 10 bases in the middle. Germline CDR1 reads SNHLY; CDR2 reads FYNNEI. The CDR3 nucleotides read TGTGCCAGCAGCATGACAGAATCTGGAAACACCATATATTTT. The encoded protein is CASSMTESGNTIYF.

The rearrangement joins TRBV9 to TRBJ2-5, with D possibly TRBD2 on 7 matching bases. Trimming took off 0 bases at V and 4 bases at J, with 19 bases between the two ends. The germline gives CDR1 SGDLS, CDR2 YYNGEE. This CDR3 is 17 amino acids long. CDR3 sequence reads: CASSVATSWGGRETQYF. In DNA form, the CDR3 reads TGTGCCAGCAGCGTAGCTACGTCCTGGGGGGGCAGAGAGACCCAGTACTTC.

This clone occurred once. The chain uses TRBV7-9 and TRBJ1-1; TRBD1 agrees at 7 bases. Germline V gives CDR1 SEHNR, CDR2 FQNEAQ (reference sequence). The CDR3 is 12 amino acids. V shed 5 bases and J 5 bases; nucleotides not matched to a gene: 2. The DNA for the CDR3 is TGTGCCAGCAGCGAGACAGGGACTGAAGCTTTCTTT. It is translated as CASSETGTEAFF. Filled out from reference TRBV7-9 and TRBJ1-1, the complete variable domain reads DTGVSQNPRHKITKRGQNVTFRCDPISEHNRLYWYRQTLGQGPEFLTYFQNEAQLEKSRLLSDRFSAERPKGSFSTLEIQRTEQGDSAMYLCASSETGTEAFFGQGTRLTVV.

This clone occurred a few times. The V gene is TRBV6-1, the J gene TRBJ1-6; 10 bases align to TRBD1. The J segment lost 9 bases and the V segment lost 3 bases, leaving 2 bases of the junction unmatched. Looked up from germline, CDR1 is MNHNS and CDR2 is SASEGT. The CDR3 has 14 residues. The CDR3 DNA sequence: TGTGCCAGCAGTGACGGACAGGGGGGTTCACCCCTCCACTTT. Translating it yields CASSDGQGGSPLHF.

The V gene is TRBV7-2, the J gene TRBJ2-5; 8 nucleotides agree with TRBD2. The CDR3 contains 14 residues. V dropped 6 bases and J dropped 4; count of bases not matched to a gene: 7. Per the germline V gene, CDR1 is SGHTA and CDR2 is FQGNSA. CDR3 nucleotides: TGTGCCAGCAGAAGCGGGAGAGGTGGAGAGACCCAGTACTTC. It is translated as CASRSGRGGETQYF.

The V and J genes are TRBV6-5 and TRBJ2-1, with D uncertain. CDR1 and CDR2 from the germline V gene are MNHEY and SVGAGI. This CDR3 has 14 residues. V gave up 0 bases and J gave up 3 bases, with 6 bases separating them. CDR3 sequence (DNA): TGTGCCAGCAGTTACTCGAAGGACTACAATGAGCAGTTCTTC. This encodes CASSYSKDYNEQFF.

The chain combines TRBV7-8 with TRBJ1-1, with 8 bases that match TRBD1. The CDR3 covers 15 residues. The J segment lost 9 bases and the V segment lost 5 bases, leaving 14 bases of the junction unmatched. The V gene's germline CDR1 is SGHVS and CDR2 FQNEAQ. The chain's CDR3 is CASSAITGGSGQAFF. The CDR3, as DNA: TGTGCCAGCAGCGCGATCACAGGGGGAAGCGGCCAAGCTTTCTTT.